This T cell receptor (beta chain) was captured in a study of T-cell memory formation after mild COVID-19. Regarding the study as a whole: Confirmation was lacking for SARS-CoV-2 specificity of second-wave clones that peaked on day 37.

One entry per CDR3 protein, called by TCRdb with MiXCR from the 5' RACE reads. The data show 350,000 to 500,000 distinct CDR3 sequences, approximately 18% seen once. In regard to this clonotype: The target antigen is unknown.

Sequences were obtained from PBMCs or a T cell subset sorted from them (not recorded which). The TCR was taken from a man younger than 35 who had mild COVID-19 (a few samples of this study predate the infection). Cell type and time point are not known.

This CDR3 reads CASSATGYRGYTF. DNA for the CDR3: TGTGCCAGCAGTGCGACAGGGTATAGGGGCTACACCTTC. The chain is built from TRBV27 and TRBJ1-2, with 7 nucleotides matching TRBD1. The CDR3 spans 13 residues. The junction had 8 bases not matched to a gene; V was cut back by 5 bases and J by 8 bases. The germline V gene encodes CDR1 MNHEY and CDR2 SMNVEV (reference sequence).